This T cell receptor beta chain was profiled in a study of CD8 T cells in ankylosing spondylitis. Study-wide findings and caveats: A motif in TCR beta, a set of roughly eight highly homologous variants, appeared characteristic of ankylosing spondylitis blood. Some motif variants had been reported before (in reactive arthritis synovial fluid and blood).

Ten or more counts support this clonotype. Its specificity is not known. V was clipped by 6 bases and J by 1 base, with 12 bases between them. This CDR3 contains 13 residues. Germline assignment: CDR1 DFQATT and CDR2 SNEGSKA (reference sequence). Quantitative 5'-RACE with molecular barcodes produced the TCR beta libraries. TCRdb re-analysed the 5' RACE reads in MiXCR, keeping a single row per CDR3 protein. In the table there are hundreds of thousands of distinct CDR3 sequences, about 13% of which are singletons. This chain links TRBV20-1 with TRBJ1-1; possible D gene TRBD1, 6 bases. This receptor was identified in a male donor with ankylosing spondylitis. Sequencing was carried out using blood, either unsorted or a sorted T cell fraction (not recorded which). The CDR3 reads CSAGGGQNTEAFF. DNA of the CDR3: TGCAGTGCCGGAGGGGGGCAGAACACTGAAGCTTTCTTT.